This T cell receptor beta chain comes out of a study of Graves' ophthalmopathy and Graves' hyperthyroidism. Uncontrolled infections, other autoimmune diseases, pregnancy or lactation barred patients from enrollment. Amplification from RNA transcripts yielded the TCR beta CDR3 regions. HTBI primers primed a first-round RT-PCR, and a second-round multiplex PCR followed. TCRdb used MiXCR to reprocess the multiplex PCR reads, holding one entry per CDR3 protein. The repertoire holds almost 750,000 distinct CDR3 sequences, with roughly two fifths as singletons. CDR3 length: 16 residues. The V and J ends lost 5 bases and 5 bases, in that order; junction bases with no gene match: 8. Germline V gene lookup returns CDR1 LNHDA and CDR2 SQIVND (reference sequence). This clonotype was picked up many times.

The chain combines TRBV19 with TRBJ1-5; 11 positions agree with TRBD1. The sample consisted of peripheral blood. This receptor was identified in an adult man with Graves' ophthalmopathy. The CDR3 DNA reads TGTGCCAGTAGTTCCGACGCGGACAGGGGGCATCAGCCCCAGCATTTT. It yields the protein CASSSDADRGHQPQHF.